These 32 T cell receptor beta chains were all obtained from the same sample, sequenced in a study of control samples from healthy donors and cancer patients. Profiled with immunoSEQ multiplex PCR; TCRdb holds only in-frame clones, not every one. Seen here are around 99,000 clones, roughly nine tenths observed once, and the top ten hold under 4.5%. Material: blood. The receptors shown here come from a human donor in good health. The donor label of this sample is uncertain.

The genes are TRBV4-1 and TRBJ1-1; D gene uncertain. V lost 3 bases, J lost 7 bases, and 12 bases lay in between. This CDR3 comprises 13 residues. Per germline, CDR1 MGHRA and CDR2 YSYEKL. The CDR3 sequence is CASSHAGDIEAFF. The CDR3 bases are TGCGCCAGCAGCCACGCAGGCGATATTGAAGCTTTCTTT.

Written as DNA, the CDR3 is TGTGCCAGTAGTATCTCCGGGACAGGGTACCACGAGCAGTACTTC. Its protein product is CASSISGTGYHEQYF. This sequence joins TRBV19 and TRBJ2-7, with 9 nucleotides matching TRBD1. With V trimmed by 3 bases and J by 5 bases, 8 bases remained unmatched. This CDR3 spans 15 amino acids. Germline V CDR1 and CDR2: LNHDA, SQIVND (reference sequence).

This chain uses TRBV15 with TRBJ2-5; no firm D call. Germline-derived CDR1 and CDR2 are LNHNV and YYDKDF (reference sequence). This CDR3 region has 14 residues. Trimming took off 7 bases at V and 0 bases at J, with 12 bases between the two ends. CDR3 region: CATKEDGNQETQYF. CDR3 nucleotides: TGTGCCACCAAGGAAGACGGCAACCAAGAGACCCAGTACTTC.

The chain is built from TRBV19 and TRBJ1-1; no firm D call. The CDR3 length is 11 residues. The ends were cut back, 7 bases at V and 6 bases at J, with 9 bases in the middle. Per the germline V gene, CDR1 is LNHDA and CDR2 is SQIVND (reference sequence). In DNA form, the CDR3 reads TGTGCCAGTATAGGGTATGCTGAAGCTTTCTTT. It specifies CASIGYAEAFF. Full variable domain (rest looked up from reference TRBV19 and TRBJ1-1): DGGITQSPKYLFRKEGQNVTLSCEQNLNHDAMYWYRQDPGQGLRLIYYSQIVNDFQKGDIAEGYSVSREKKESFPLTVTSAQKNPTAFYLCASIGYAEAFFGQGTRLTVV.

This chain uses TRBV9 with TRBJ1-4, with D uncertain. CDR3 length: 14 amino acids. Germline V gene sequence: CDR1 SGDLS, CDR2 YYNGEE. Trimming left V 0 bases short and J 5 bases short, with 8 bases between. CDR3 coding DNA: TGTGCCAGCAGCGTAGCGCCAGAGAATGAAAAACTGTTTTTT. Protein product: CASSVAPENEKLFF.

The chain recombines TRBV10-2 with TRBJ1-2; 7 nucleotides align to TRBD1. This CDR3 comprises 12 residues. V shed 4 bases, J shed 8 bases, and the junction held 4 bases outside the gene matches. Germline CDR1 is WSHSY and CDR2 is SAAADI. The CDR3 bases are TGCGCCAGCAGTGGACAGGGAAACGGCTACACCTTC. Translated, it gives CASSGQGNGYTF.

This CDR3 is CAISARLILDTQYF. CDR3 DNA sequence: TGTGCCATCAGTGCTCGTTTAATCCTAGATACGCAGTATTTT. V usage is TRBV10-3 and J usage is TRBJ2-3; no firm D call. The CDR3 runs 14 residues. Deletions cut 4 bases from V and 5 bases from J, with 13 bases between. Germline V lookup: CDR1 ENHRY, CDR2 SYGVKD.

The chain is built from TRBV4-1 and TRBJ2-7, with D possibly called TRBD1 or TRBD2 (6 bases each). The CDR3 totals 15 residues. The germline V gene encodes CDR1 MGHRA and CDR2 YSYEKL. The ends were cut back, 4 bases at V and 7 bases at J, with 20 bases in the middle. The CDR3 nucleotides are TGCGCCAGCAGCCCAGAATTTCAGGGGAGGTGGGAGCAGTACTTC. It is translated as CASSPEFQGRWEQYF.

The chain is built from TRBV9 and TRBJ2-1, with D tentatively TRBD1 (6 bases). This CDR3 is built from 13 residues. V gave up 3 bases and J gave up 6 bases, with 10 bases separating them. Germline CDR1 SGDLS, CDR2 YYNGEE. CDR3 sequence (DNA): TGTGCCAGCAGCGCGGAACAGGGCAATGAGCAGTTCTTC. Translating gives CASSAEQGNEQFF.

This clone has only a few counts. This chain connects TRBV5-5 to TRBJ2-2; the D is unclear. The germline CDR1 and CDR2 sequences are SGHKS and YYEKEE (reference sequence). V lost 4 bases and J lost 0, with 7 bases in between. The CDR3 is 14 residues long. CDR3 DNA sequence: TGTGCCAGCAGCCAACGCTCGAACACCGGGGAGCTGTTTTTT. Translation gives CASSQRSNTGELFF.

V and J are TRBV6-2 or TRBV6-3 and TRBJ2-4; 7 bases fit TRBD1. The CDR3 sequence is 17 residues long. Germline lookup yields CDR1 MNHEY and CDR2 SVGEGT. The junction had 12 bases not matched to a gene; V was cut back by 5 bases and J by 2 bases. The CDR3 DNA follows: TGTGCCAGCAGTGGCCGGGACAGAACTTTTCCCAAAAACATTCAGTACTTC. This sequence encodes CASSGRDRTFPKNIQYF.

In regard to this clone: Sequence at one end of the junction differs from germline and may be a read error. V and J are TRBV5-1 and TRBJ1-2; 11 bases match TRBD1. This CDR3 has 12 amino acids. CDR1 is SGHRS and CDR2 is YFSETQ in the germline V gene. The CDR3 sequence: CASSPDRGLYAF. CDR3 nucleotide sequence: TGCGCCAGCAGCCCGGACAGGGGGCTTTACGCCTTC.

This chain's CDR3 is CASRTGTLKKETQYF. CDR3 DNA sequence: TGTGCCAGCCGGACAGGGACCTTAAAAAAGGAGACCCAGTACTTC. J is TRBJ2-5 and V is TRBV27; 8 positions agree with TRBD1. The J segment lost 5 bases and the V segment lost 8 bases, leaving 13 bases of the junction unmatched. CDR1 MNHEY and CDR2 SMNVEV come from the germline V gene (reference sequence). The CDR3 contains 15 residues.

About this clone itself: Other DNA sequences in the sample encode the same CDR3. The chain recombines TRBV6-4 with TRBJ1-1; D remains ambiguous. V lost 4 bases to trimming and J lost 1 base, with 10 bases between them. The CDR3 contains 14 residues. Germline CDR1 and CDR2: MRHNA and SNTAGT. The CDR3, as DNA: TGTGCCAGCAGTGCCTCTCCAGGGAACACTGAAGCTTTCTTT. It codes for CASSASPGNTEAFF.

This clone came up once. The genes are TRBV3-1 (or the pseudogene TRBV3-2) and TRBJ1-6, with unresolved D. The CDR3 spans 12 residues. V was shortened by 0 bases and J by 10 bases, with 4 bases between the two germline ends. Germline V gene lookup returns CDR1 LGHDT and CDR2 YNNKEL (reference sequence). The DNA for the CDR3 is TGTGCCAGCAGCCAAGAAGGGTCACCCCTCCACTTT. Amino acids: CASSQEGSPLHF.

The chain is built from TRBV7-8 and TRBJ1-5; perhaps TRBD1 as D (5 bases). This CDR3 spans 15 amino acids. Trimming took 1 base from V and 5 from J, leaving 12 bases between them. The germline V gene encodes CDR1 SGHVS and CDR2 FQNEAQ. The CDR3: CASSLGQLYYQPQHF. In DNA form, the CDR3 reads TGTGCCAGCAGCTTAGGACAGCTTTATTATCAGCCCCAGCATTTT.

The chain recombines TRBV11-1 with TRBJ2-2; tentatively, D is TRBD1 (6 bases). Germline CDR1 SGHAT, CDR2 FQDESV (reference sequence). The CDR3 extends over 15 amino acids. V was pared by 5 bases and J by 4 bases, with 14 bases between. CDR3: CASSTAGTSTGELFF. CDR3 nucleotide sequence: TGTGCCAGCAGCACTGCCGGGACAAGCACCGGGGAGCTGTTTTTT.

The genes are TRBV10-3 and TRBJ1-1, with D perhaps TRBD1 (5 bases). The CDR3 totals 12 residues. Germline V gene lookup returns CDR1 ENHRY and CDR2 SYGVKD. Trimming left V 8 bases short and J 1 base short, with 8 bases between. This CDR3 is CAIQGWNTEAFF. The CDR3 DNA is TGTGCCATCCAGGGTTGGAACACTGAAGCTTTCTTT.

V is TRBV10-2 and J is TRBJ1-2; D not resolved. This CDR3 contains 11 residues. Germline V gene lookup returns CDR1 WSHSY and CDR2 SAAADI. The germline V and J ends were trimmed by 6 bases and 3 bases, with 5 bases remaining between them. The CDR3 protein is CASRGYYGYTF. CDR3 nucleotides: TGCGCCAGCAGGGGGTACTATGGCTACACCTTC.

The chain employs TRBV11-2 and TRBJ2-2; D perhaps matches TRBD1 (5 bases). The CDR3 extends over 15 amino acids. V was shortened by 1 base and J by 3 bases, with 9 bases between the two germline ends. From germline, CDR1 is SGHAT and CDR2 FQNNGV. The CDR3 DNA reads as TGTGCCAGCAGCTTAGGCAGGGTAGACACCGGGGAGCTGTTTTTT. This gives the protein CASSLGRVDTGELFF. The complete variable domain, with remaining parts taken from reference TRBV11-2 and TRBJ2-2, reads EAGVAQSPRYKIIEKRQSVAFWCNPISGHATLYWYQQILGQGPKLLIQFQNNGVVDDSQLPKDRFSAERLKGVDSTLKIQPAKLEDSAVYLCASSLGRVDTGELFFGEGSRLTVL.

The chain has TRBV27 and TRBJ1-6; 7 positions agree with TRBD1. The junction had 8 bases not matched to a gene; V was cut back by 2 bases and J by 4 bases. This CDR3 is built from 17 residues. Germline CDR1 is MNHEY and CDR2 is SMNVEV (reference sequence). CDR3 sequence: CASSLGPDRRYNSPLHF. The CDR3 coding sequence is TGTGCCAGCAGTTTAGGCCCGGACAGGAGATATAATTCACCCCTCCACTTT.

CDR3 DNA sequence: TGTGCCACCAGTGTAAAAAGCACCTCCACAGATACGCAGTATTTT. It yields the protein CATSVKSTSTDTQYF. This chain connects TRBV24-1 to TRBJ2-3; D remains ambiguous. CDR1 is KGHDR and CDR2 is SFDVKD in the germline V gene. The germline V and J ends were trimmed by 5 bases and 2 bases, with 13 bases remaining between them. CDR3 size: 15 residues.

The chain uses TRBV2 and TRBJ1-2; no definite D call. V was trimmed by 1 base and J by 8 bases, leaving 17 bases between them. The germline V gene encodes CDR1 SNHLY and CDR2 FYNNEI. The CDR3 runs 15 residues. The CDR3 loop is CASSEVGPEMGGYTF. DNA of the CDR3: TGTGCCAGCAGTGAAGTTGGACCAGAAATGGGAGGCTACACCTTC.

This chain uses TRBV5-6 with TRBJ1-2, with 7 bases that match TRBD1. The V segment lost 4 bases and the J segment 0 bases; nucleotides outside the gene matches: 6. The CDR3 length is 15 residues. Germline V gene sequence: CDR1 SGHDT, CDR2 YYEEEE. The CDR3 is CASSTGTVPNYGYTF. The CDR3 DNA is TGTGCCAGCAGCACGGGGACAGTCCCTAACTATGGCTACACCTTC.

This clone was detected only once. The V gene is TRBV30, the J gene TRBJ1-1, with 7 bases matching TRBD1. The J segment lost 0 bases and the V segment lost 6 bases, leaving 10 bases of the junction unmatched. Germline V gene sequence: CDR1 GTSNPN, CDR2 SVGIG (reference sequence). This CDR3 is built from 15 residues. CDR3 region: CACQNRGLLNTEAFF. The CDR3 DNA reads TGTGCCTGCCAGAACAGGGGCCTTTTGAACACTGAAGCTTTCTTT.

This rearrangement joins TRBV5-1 to TRBJ2-3; 10 nucleotides align to TRBD2. This CDR3 region has 17 residues. V lost 1 base and J lost 0; bases outside the gene matches: 5. CDR1 SGHRS and CDR2 YFSETQ come from the germline V gene. CDR3 nucleotide sequence: TGCGCCAGCAGCTTGAGGACTAGCGGAACTAGCACAGATACGCAGTATTTT. It codes for CASSLRTSGTSTDTQYF.

The chain carries TRBV6-2 or TRBV6-3 and TRBJ2-1; D call uncertain. The CDR3 totals 14 residues. CDR1 and CDR2 (germline): MNHEY, SVGEGT. V lost 2 bases and J lost 5, with 10 bases in between. The CDR3 DNA reads as TGTGCCAGCAGTTACAGTAACAGAAACAATGAGCAGTTCTTC. It specifies CASSYSNRNNEQFF.

V usage is TRBV12-5 and J usage is TRBJ2-7, with D tentatively TRBD1 (5 bases). The CDR3 totals 13 residues. Germline loops: CDR1 LGHNT, CDR2 FRNRAP. Trimming shortened V by 5 bases and J by 0 bases, and 8 bases separated the two germline ends. The CDR3 sequence is CASGLDTSYEQYF. In nucleotides, the CDR3 is TGTGCTAGTGGTCTGGACACCTCCTACGAGCAGTACTTC. Filled out from reference TRBV12-5 and TRBJ2-7, the complete variable domain reads DARVTQTPRHKVTEMGQEVTMRCQPILGHNTVFWYRQTMMQGLELLAYFRNRAPLDDSGMPKDRFSAEMPDATLATLKIQPSEPRDSAVYFCASGLDTSYEQYFGPGTRLTVT.

The rearrangement joins TRBV5-1 to TRBJ2-5; D remains ambiguous. The CDR3 is 16 residues long. Trimming cost V 1 base and J 1 base, with 14 bases left between them. The germline V gene encodes CDR1 SGHRS and CDR2 YFSETQ. DNA of the CDR3: TGCGCCAGCAGCTTGCTCTTCGGCTCGACCCAAGAGACCCAGTACTTC. It specifies CASSLLFGSTQETQYF.

The chain joins TRBV30 to TRBJ1-5; possibly TRBD1 for D (5 bases). This CDR3 has 16 residues. The V end was cut by 3 bases, the J end by 5 bases, with 20 bases between. Germline-derived CDR1 and CDR2 are GTSNPN and SVGIG (reference sequence). This CDR3 is CAWSHYLVGGDQPQHF. The CDR3 DNA sequence: TGTGCCTGGAGCCACTACCTGGTGGGGGGAGATCAGCCCCAGCATTTT.

The rearrangement joins TRBV10-3 to TRBJ2-7, with 7 bases aligning to TRBD1. V shed 7 bases, J shed 2 bases, and the junction held 5 bases outside the gene matches. Germline V gene data show CDR1 as ENHRY and CDR2 as SYGVKD. The CDR3 has 13 amino acids. CDR3 amino acids: CAITAGGPYEQYF. DNA of the CDR3: TGTGCCATCACGGCAGGGGGTCCCTACGAGCAGTACTTC.

The V call is TRBV7-6, the J call TRBJ2-5; D possibly corresponds to TRBD2 (5 bases). The V end lost 4 bases, the J end lost 3 bases, and 15 bases lay between the germline ends. The CDR3 has 15 amino acids. Germline CDR1 is SGHVS and CDR2 is FNYEAQ. CDR3 DNA sequence: TGTGCCAGCAGCTCCGATAGCGTAGGTAAAGAGACCCAGTACTTC. It specifies CASSSDSVGKETQYF.